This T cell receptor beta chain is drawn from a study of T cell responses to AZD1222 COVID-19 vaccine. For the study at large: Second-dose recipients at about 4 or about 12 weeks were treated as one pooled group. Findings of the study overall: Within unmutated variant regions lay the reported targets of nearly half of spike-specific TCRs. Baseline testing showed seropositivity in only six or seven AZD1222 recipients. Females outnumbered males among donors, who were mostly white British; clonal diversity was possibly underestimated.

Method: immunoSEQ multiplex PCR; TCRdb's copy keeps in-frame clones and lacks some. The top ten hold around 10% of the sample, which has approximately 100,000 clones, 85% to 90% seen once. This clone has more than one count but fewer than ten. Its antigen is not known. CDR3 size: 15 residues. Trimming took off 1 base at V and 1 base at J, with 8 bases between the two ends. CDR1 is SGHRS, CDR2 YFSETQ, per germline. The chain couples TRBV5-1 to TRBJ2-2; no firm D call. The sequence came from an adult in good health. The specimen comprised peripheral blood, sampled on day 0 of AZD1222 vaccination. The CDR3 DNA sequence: TGCGCCAGCAGCTTGCCCAGTCAGAACACCGGGGAGCTGTTTTTT. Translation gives CASSLPSQNTGELFF. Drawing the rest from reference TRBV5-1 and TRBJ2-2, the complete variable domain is KAGVTQTPRYLIKTRGQQVTLSCSPISGHRSVSWYQQTPGQGLQFLFEYFSETQRNKGNFPGRFSGRQFSNSRSEMNVSTLELGDSALYLCASSLPSQNTGELFFGEGSRLTVL.